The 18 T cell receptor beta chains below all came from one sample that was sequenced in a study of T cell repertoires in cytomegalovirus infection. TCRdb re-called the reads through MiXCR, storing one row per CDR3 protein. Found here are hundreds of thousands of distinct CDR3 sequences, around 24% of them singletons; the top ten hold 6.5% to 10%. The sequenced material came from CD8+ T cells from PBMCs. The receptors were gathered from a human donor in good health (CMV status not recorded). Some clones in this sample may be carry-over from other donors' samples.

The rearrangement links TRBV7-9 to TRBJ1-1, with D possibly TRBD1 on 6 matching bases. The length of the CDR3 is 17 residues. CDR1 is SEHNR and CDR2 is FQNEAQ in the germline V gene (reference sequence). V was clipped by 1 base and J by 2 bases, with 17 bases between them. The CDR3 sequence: CASSLGHGGVRNTEAFF. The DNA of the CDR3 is TGTGCCAGCAGCTTAGGGCACGGGGGCGTCCGAAACACTGAAGCTTTCTTT. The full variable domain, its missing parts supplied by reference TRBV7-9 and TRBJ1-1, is DTGVSQNPRHKITKRGQNVTFRCDPISEHNRLYWYRQTLGQGPEFLTYFQNEAQLEKSRLLSDRFSAERPKGSFSTLEIQRTEQGDSAMYLCASSLGHGGVRNTEAFFGQGTRLTVV.

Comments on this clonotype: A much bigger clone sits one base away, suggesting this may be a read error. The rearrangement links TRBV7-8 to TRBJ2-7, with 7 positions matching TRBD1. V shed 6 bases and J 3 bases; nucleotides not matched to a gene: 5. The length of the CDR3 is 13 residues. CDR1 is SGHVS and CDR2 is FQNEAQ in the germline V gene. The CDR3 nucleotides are TGTGCCAGCAGATCCCGGACAGGCTACGAGCAGTACTTC. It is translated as CASRSRTGYEQYF.

The CDR3 DNA reads TGTGCCAGCCGGCGGGGGGGGTACAATGAGCAGTTCTTC. Translating it yields CASRRGGYNEQFF. This chain uses TRBV6-2 or TRBV6-3 with TRBJ2-1; 9 positions match TRBD2. Looked up from germline, CDR1 is MNHEY and CDR2 is SVGEGT. After removal of 8 bases from V and 4 bases from J, the junction contained 3 bases not matched to a gene. The CDR3 is 13 amino acids.

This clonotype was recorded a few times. CDR3 bases: TGTGCCAGCAGCCGGGGCGATCCTAACTATGGCTACACCTTC. Translation: CASSRGDPNYGYTF. This rearrangement joins TRBV5-4 to TRBJ1-2; tentative D call: TRBD1 (5 bases). CDR1 is SGHNT and CDR2 is YYREEE in the germline V gene (reference sequence). The CDR3 length is 14 residues. Trimming removed 4 bases from V and 0 bases from J, with 10 bases in between. The full variable domain, its missing parts supplied by reference TRBV5-4 and TRBJ1-2, is ETGVTQSPTHLIKTRGQQVTLRCSSQSGHNTVSWYQQALGQGPQFIFQYYREEENGRGNFPPRFSGLQFPNYSSELNVNALELDDSALYLCASSRGDPNYGYTFGSGTRLTVV.

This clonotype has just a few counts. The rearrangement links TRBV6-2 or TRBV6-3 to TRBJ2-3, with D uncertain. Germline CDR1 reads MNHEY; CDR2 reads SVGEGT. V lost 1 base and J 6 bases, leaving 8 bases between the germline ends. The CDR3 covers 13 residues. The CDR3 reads CASSYFPADTQYF. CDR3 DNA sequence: TGTGCCAGCAGTTACTTCCCCGCGGATACGCAGTATTTT.

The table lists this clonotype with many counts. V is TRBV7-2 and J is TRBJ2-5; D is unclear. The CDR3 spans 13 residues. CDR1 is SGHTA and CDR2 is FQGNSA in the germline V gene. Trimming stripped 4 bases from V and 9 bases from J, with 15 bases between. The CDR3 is CASSSRLGPAQYF. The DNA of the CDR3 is TGTGCCAGCAGCTCCCGACTCGGTCCAGCCCAGTACTTC.

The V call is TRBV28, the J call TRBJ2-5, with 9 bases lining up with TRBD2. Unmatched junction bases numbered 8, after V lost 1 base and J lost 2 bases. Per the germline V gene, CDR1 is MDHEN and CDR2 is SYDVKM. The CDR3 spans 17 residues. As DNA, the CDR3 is TGTGCCAGCAGTTTATTGGTTTGGCGGGGGGGACAAGAGACCCAGTACTTC. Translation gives CASSLLVWRGGQETQYF.

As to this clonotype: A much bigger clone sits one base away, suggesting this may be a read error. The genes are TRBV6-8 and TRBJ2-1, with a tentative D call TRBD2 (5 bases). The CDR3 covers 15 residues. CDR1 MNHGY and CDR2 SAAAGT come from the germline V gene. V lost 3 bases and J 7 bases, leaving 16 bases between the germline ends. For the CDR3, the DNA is TGTGCCAGCAGTTATGGCGCAGAGGGCAAAAATGAGCAGTTCTTC. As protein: CASSYGAEGKNEQFF.

CDR3 bases: TGCGCCAGCAGCAAGGTTGACACCGGGGAGCTGTTTTTT. It codes for CASSKVDTGELFF. The gene calls are TRBV5-1 and TRBJ2-2, with unresolved D. This CDR3 contains 13 residues. The germline CDR1 and CDR2 sequences are SGHRS and YFSETQ. Trimming took off 4 bases at V and 3 bases at J, with 7 bases between the two ends. The whole variable domain, filled in from reference TRBV5-1 and TRBJ2-2, reads KAGVTQTPRYLIKTRGQQVTLSCSPISGHRSVSWYQQTPGQGLQFLFEYFSETQRNKGNFPGRFSGRQFSNSRSEMNVSTLELGDSALYLCASSKVDTGELFFGEGSRLTVL.

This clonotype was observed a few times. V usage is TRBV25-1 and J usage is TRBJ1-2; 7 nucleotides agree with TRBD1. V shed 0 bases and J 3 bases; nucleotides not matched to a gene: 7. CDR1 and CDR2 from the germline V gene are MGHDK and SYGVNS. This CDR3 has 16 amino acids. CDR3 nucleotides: TGTGCCAGCAGTGAATACTTCCCCAGGGGGGACTATGGCTACACCTTC. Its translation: CASSEYFPRGDYGYTF.

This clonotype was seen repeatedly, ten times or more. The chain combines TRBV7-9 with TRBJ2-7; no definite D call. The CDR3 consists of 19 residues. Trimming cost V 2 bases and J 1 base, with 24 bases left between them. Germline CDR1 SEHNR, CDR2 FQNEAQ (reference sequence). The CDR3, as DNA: TGTGCCAGCAGCTTACCAGCCAAGGAACCCTCTTACAGATCCTACGAGCAGTACGTC. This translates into CASSLPAKEPSYRSYEQYV.

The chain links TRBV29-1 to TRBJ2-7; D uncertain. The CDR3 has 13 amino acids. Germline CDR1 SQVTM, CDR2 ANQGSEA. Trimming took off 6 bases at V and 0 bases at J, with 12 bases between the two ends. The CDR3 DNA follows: TGCAGCGTGACTGATAACAACTCCTACGAGCAGTACTTC. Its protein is CSVTDNNSYEQYF.

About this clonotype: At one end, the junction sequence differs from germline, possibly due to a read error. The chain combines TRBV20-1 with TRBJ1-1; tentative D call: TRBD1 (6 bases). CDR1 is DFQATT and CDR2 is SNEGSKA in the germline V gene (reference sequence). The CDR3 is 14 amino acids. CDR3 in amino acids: CSTSSRDGDTEVFF. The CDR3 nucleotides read TGCAGTACCTCTTCCAGGGATGGGGACACTGAAGTTTTCTTT.

The DNA for the CDR3 is TGTGCCAGCAGCTTGTGGGTCACTCCTAACTATGGCTACACCTTC. This translates into CASSLWVTPNYGYTF. The chain carries TRBV5-6 and TRBJ1-2; no definite D call. V gave up 1 base and J gave up 0 bases, with 10 bases separating them. The CDR3 loop spans 15 amino acids. Looked up from germline, CDR1 is SGHDT and CDR2 is YYEEEE.

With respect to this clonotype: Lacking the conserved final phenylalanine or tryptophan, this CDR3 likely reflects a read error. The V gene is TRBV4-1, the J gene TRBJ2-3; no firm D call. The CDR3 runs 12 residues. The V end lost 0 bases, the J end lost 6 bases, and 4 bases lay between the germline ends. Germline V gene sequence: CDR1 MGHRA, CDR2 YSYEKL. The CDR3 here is CASSQEYDTQYS. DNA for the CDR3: TGCGCCAGCAGCCAAGAGTACGATACGCAGTATTCT.

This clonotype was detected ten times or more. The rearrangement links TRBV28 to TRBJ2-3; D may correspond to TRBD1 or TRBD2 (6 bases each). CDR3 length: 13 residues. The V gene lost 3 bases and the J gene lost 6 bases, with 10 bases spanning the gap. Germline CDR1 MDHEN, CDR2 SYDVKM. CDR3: CASSLEGVDTQYF. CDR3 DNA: TGTGCCAGCAGTTTGGAGGGGGTCGATACGCAGTATTTT.

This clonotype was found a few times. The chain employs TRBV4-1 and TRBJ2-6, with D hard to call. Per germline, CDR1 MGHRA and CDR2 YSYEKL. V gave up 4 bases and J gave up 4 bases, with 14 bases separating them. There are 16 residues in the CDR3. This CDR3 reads CASSRNDIPGANVLTF. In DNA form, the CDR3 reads TGCGCCAGCAGCCGGAATGACATCCCCGGGGCCAACGTCCTGACTTTC.

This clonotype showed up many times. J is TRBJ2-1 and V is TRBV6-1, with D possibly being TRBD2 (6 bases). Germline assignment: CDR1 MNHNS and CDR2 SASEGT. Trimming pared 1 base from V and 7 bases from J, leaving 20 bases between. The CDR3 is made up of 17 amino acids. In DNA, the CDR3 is TGTGCCAGCAGTGAAGAGGGGAGGCGCGGTTTGAGTAATGAGCAGTTCTTC. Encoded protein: CASSEEGRRGLSNEQFF.